One sample yielded the 9 T cell receptor beta chains listed below, sequenced in a study of T cell clonotyping in hematopoietic cell transplantation. Clones were sequenced by immunoSEQ multiplex PCR, and TCRdb holds only the in-frame ones, with some missing. The repertoire holds around 15,000 clones, with about 61% as singletons. The sequenced sample was PBMCs, obtained 30 days after allogeneic stem cell transplant. These receptors all come from a male patient in his fifties or sixties who had an allogeneic stem cell transplant from an unrelated donor, so T cells may come from the graft donor. Some clones in this sample may be carry-over from other donors' samples.

The chain recombines TRBV9 with TRBJ2-3; D may be TRBD1 or TRBD2 (5 bases each). Germline CDR1 is SGDLS and CDR2 is YYNGEE. The CDR3 extends over 14 amino acids. Trimming stripped 1 base from V and 2 bases from J, with 8 bases between. The CDR3 spells CASSVRGDTDTQYF. The CDR3 bases are TGTGCCAGCAGCGTAAGAGGGGACACAGATACGCAGTATTTT. The full variable domain, completed using reference TRBV9 and TRBJ2-3, is DSGVTQTPKHLITATGQRVTLRCSPRSGDLSVYWYQQSLDQGLQFLIQYYNGEERAKGNILERFSAQQFPDLHSELNLSSLELGDSALYFCASSVRGDTDTQYFGPGTRLTVL.

V is TRBV30 and J is TRBJ1-5; TRBD1 is a possible D gene (5 bases). Trimming pared 4 bases from V and 7 bases from J, leaving 20 bases between. The CDR3 spans 15 residues. CDR1 is GTSNPN and CDR2 is SVGIG in the germline V gene (reference sequence). As DNA, the CDR3 is TGTGCCTGGAAAAGAAGGCAGGGTTTTTGGCAGCCCCAGCATTTT. Translating gives CAWKRRQGFWQPQHF.

This clone was counted once. The chain has TRBV30 and TRBJ1-1; D ambiguous. The CDR3 is 13 residues long. Germline CDR1 GTSNPN, CDR2 SVGIG (reference sequence). The V and J ends lost 3 bases and 6 bases respectively, with 14 bases between them. The CDR3 loop is CAWRPLLRSEAFF. CDR3 DNA sequence: TGTGCCTGGAGGCCCCTTTTAAGGTCTGAAGCTTTCTTT.

V usage is TRBV29-1 and J usage is TRBJ2-5; 8 bases map to TRBD1. CDR3 length: 17 amino acids. Unmatched junction bases numbered 16, after V lost 6 bases and J lost 1 base. Looked up from germline, CDR1 is SQVTM and CDR2 is ANQGSEA. The CDR3 reads CSVSRILQGVIQETQYF. The CDR3 DNA reads TGCAGCGTCTCGAGAATTTTACAGGGGGTAATCCAAGAGACCCAGTACTTC.

This chain joins TRBV5-1 and TRBJ1-2; D perhaps matches TRBD1 (5 bases). CDR1 and CDR2 from the germline V gene are SGHRS and YFSETQ. This CDR3 spans 14 amino acids. The V gene lost 0 bases and the J gene lost 7 bases, with 13 bases spanning the gap. The DNA for the CDR3 is TGCGCCAGCAGCTTGGATGGGCTGGGACTTGGCTACACCTTC. Amino acid sequence: CASSLDGLGLGYTF.

This clone was observed a handful of times. The chain links TRBV20-1 to TRBJ1-2, with 11 nucleotides matching TRBD1. The CDR3 is made up of 10 amino acids. From germline, CDR1 is DFQATT and CDR2 SNEGSKA (reference sequence). This chain's CDR3 is CSGDRGGYTF. The DNA for the CDR3 is TGCAGCGGGGACAGGGGGGGCTACACCTTC.

The V and J genes are TRBV6-5 and TRBJ2-1, with TRBD1 matching over 9 bases. The CDR3 is 16 amino acids. Germline V gene lookup returns CDR1 MNHEY and CDR2 SVGAGI. J lost 7 bases, V lost 2 bases, and 9 bases had no gene match. CDR3 residues: CASSYRTGVIGNEQFF. CDR3 coding DNA: TGTGCCAGCAGTTACCGGACAGGGGTTATCGGGAATGAGCAGTTCTTC.

The table lists this clone with a count of one. The rearrangement links TRBV29-1 to TRBJ1-1; tentative D call: TRBD1 (5 bases). CDR3 size: 13 residues. V lost 7 bases and J 1 base, leaving 13 bases between the germline ends. Germline V gives CDR1 SQVTM, CDR2 ANQGSEA. CDR3 residues: CSGGEFKNTEAFF. The CDR3 DNA sequence: TGCAGCGGGGGGGAATTTAAGAACACTGAAGCTTTCTTT.

V is TRBV30 and J is TRBJ2-7; the match to TRBD1 covers 7 bases. The V gene end was trimmed by 4 bases and the J gene end by 4 bases; junction bases not matched to a gene: 10. The germline gives CDR1 GTSNPN, CDR2 SVGIG (reference sequence). The CDR3 consists of 14 residues. The CDR3 is CAWTRTGTAYEQYF. The CDR3 bases are TGTGCCTGGACCCGAACCGGGACAGCATACGAGCAGTACTTC.